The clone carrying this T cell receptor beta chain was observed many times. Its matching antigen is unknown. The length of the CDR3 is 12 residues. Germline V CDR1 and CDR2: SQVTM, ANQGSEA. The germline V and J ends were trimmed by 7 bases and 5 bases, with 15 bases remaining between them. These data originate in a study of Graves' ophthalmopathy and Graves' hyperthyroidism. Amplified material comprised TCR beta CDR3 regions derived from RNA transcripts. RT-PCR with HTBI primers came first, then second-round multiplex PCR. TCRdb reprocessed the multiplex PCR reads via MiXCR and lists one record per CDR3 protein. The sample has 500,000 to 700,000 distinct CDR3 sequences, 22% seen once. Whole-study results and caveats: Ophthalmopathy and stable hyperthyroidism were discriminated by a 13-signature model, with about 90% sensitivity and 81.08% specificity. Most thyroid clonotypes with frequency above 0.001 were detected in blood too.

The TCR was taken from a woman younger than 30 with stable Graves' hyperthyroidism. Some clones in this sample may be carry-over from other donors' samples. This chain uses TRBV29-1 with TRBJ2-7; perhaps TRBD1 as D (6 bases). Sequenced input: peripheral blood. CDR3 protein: CSGSSDSHEQYF. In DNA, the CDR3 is TGCAGCGGCAGTTCGGACAGCCACGAGCAGTACTTC.